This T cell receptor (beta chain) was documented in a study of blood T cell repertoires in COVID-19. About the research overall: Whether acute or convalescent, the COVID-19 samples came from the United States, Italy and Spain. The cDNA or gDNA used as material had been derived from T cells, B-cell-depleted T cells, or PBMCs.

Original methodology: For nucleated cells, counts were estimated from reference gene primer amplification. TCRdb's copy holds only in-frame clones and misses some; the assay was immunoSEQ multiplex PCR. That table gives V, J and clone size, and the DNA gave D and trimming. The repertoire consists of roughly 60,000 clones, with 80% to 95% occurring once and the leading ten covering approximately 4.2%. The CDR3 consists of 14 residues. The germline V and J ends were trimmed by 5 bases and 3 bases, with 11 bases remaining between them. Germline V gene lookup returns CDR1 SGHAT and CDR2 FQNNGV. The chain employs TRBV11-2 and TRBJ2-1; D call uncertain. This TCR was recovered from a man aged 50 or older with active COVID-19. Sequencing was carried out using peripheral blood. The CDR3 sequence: CASSGRRFYNEQFF. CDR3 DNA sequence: TGTGCCAGCAGCGGCCGGCGGTTCTACAATGAGCAGTTCTTC.